The T cell receptor beta chain under discussion was sequenced for a study of T cells in Graves' hyperthyroidism and ophthalmopathy. Study-wide results and caveats: Also found in blood were most expanded thyroid clonotypes above 0.001.

V was cut by 7 bases and J by 3 bases, with 10 bases left in between. CDR3 length equals 13 residues. Germline CDR1 reads LNHDA; CDR2 reads SQIVND (reference sequence). This clonotype was detected only a few times. The antigen is unknown. Amplified TCR beta CDR3 regions derived from RNA transcripts. HTBI primers drove first-round RT-PCR of the TCR CDR3. TCRdb used MiXCR to reprocess the multiplex PCR reads, holding one entry per CDR3 protein. The repertoire holds about 700,000 distinct CDR3 sequences, with 12% to 15% as singletons. The sample comprised blood. The sequence derives from a woman under 30 with Graves' hyperthyroidism. The V gene is TRBV19, the J gene TRBJ1-5; D ambiguous. CDR3 residues: CASNRLLNQPQHF. DNA of the CDR3: TGTGCCAGTAATAGACTGCTCAATCAGCCCCAGCATTTT.